This TCR beta chain stems from a study of blood T cells in healthy people across ages. About the research overall: Researchers report that template switching captured about one barcoded beta molecule per two T cells.

For the second PCR, which ran for 7 to 11 cycles, a sample-barcoded 5' primer and a J-beta primer mix were used. TCRdb re-analysed the 5' RACE reads in MiXCR, keeping a single row per CDR3 protein. The sample includes roughly 1 million distinct CDR3 sequences, approximately 26% of them seen just once. CDR1 MGHDK and CDR2 SYGVNS come from the germline V gene. The length of the CDR3 is 14 residues. V was trimmed by 3 bases and J by 2 bases, leaving 5 bases between them. Each sample yielded at least 6.5 million isolated PBMCs. The data also belong to a second study, concerning T cells of mothers and their children. According to that study: Material was donated by three healthy Caucasian mothers and their six children. During the second PCR, the M1S primer introduced sample barcodes along with 2-4 random nucleotides.

Sequenced input: blood. The genes are TRBV25-1 and TRBJ2-6; D remains ambiguous. This TCR was sampled from a girl aged 2-10 years in good health. In DNA form, the CDR3 reads TGTGCCAGCAGTGACAGCGCTGGGGCCAACGTCCTGACTTTC. Amino acids: CASSDSAGANVLTF.